This T cell receptor (beta chain) was retrieved from a study of blood T cell repertoires in COVID-19. Overall study context: Acute and convalescent COVID-19 specimens originated in the United States, Italy and Spain. T cells, B-cell-depleted T cells, or PBMCs supplied cDNA or gDNA.

Germline V lookup: CDR1 LNHDA, CDR2 SQIVND (reference sequence). CDR3 length: 14 amino acids. The V gene lost 7 bases and the J gene lost 4 bases, with 16 bases spanning the gap. As handled by the study authors: By means of reference gene primer amplification, nucleated cell counts were estimated. Produced via immunoSEQ multiplex PCR; TCRdb's table is partial and in-frame only. Clonal size and the V and J genes are those of that table, whereas D and trimming came from the DNA. This sample has about 130,000 clones, with approximately 90% found just once. This clone was found once. The chain couples TRBV19 to TRBJ1-1, with D perhaps matching TRBD1 (5 bases). The clonotype originates from a man between 60 and 75 years old with active or convalescent COVID-19. The sample was peripheral blood. CDR3 DNA: TGTGCCAGTACCGGGGGGGGTCTGGGCACTGAAGCTTTCTTT. The encoded protein is CASTGGGLGTEAFF.